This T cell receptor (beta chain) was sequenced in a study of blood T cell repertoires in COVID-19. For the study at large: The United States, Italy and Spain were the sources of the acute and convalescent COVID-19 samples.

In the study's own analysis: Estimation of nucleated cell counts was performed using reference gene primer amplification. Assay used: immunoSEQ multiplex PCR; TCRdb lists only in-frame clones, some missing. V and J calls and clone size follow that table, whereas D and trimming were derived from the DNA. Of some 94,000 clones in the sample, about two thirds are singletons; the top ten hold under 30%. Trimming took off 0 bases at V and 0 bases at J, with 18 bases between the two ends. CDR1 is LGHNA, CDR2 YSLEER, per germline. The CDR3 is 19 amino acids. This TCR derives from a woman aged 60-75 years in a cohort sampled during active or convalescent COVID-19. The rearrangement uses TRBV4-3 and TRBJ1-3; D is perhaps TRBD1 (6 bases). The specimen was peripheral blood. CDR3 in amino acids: CASSQEFPRGRSSGNTIYF. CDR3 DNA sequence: TGCGCCAGCAGCCAAGAGTTCCCGCGGGGGCGAAGCTCTGGAAACACCATATATTTT.